These T cell receptor beta chains were read from a single sample in a study of CD8 T cells in Susac syndrome. TCRdb independently ran MiXCR on the immunoSEQ multiplex PCR reads; one entry per CDR3 protein. This sample has some 170,000 distinct CDR3 sequences; 93% occur once, and the top ten carry just over 0.13%. Sequencing used CD4+ T cells from PBMCs. The receptors stem from a human donor in good health. Each CDR3 is given without its conserved first and last residue. Size values are once, few and many counts, or a class for expanded clones, and some rows have none.

v_call,j_call,clone_size,cdr3_aa
TRBV4-1,TRBJ1-6,NA,ASSSWENNSPLH
TRBV9,TRBJ1-1,NA,ASSGADRASEAF
TRBV19,TRBJ2-7,NA,ASSASGRSNEQY
TRBV19,TRBJ2-6,NA,ASSTGTFRSGANVLT
TRBV2,TRBJ1-2,NA,ASSEVGDGYT
TRBV7-3,TRBJ2-1,NA,ASSSLRGEYNEQF
TRBV10-3,TRBJ1-6,NA,AISEGLGRGSPLH
TRBV5-1,TRBJ2-5,NA,ASRRERRETQY
TRBV19,TRBJ1-2,NA,ASSMNGAGLHT
TRBV18,TRBJ1-4,NA,ASSQMGDGGEKLF
TRBV18,TRBJ2-3,NA,ASSPSGLTDTQY
TRBV9,TRBJ1-1,NA,ASSSRWGTEAF
TRBV11-2,TRBJ2-3,NA,ASSLDRVDTQY
TRBV11-2,TRBJ2-4,NA,ASSPVTGTGDIQY
TRBV3-1,TRBJ2-7,few,ASSQTPSYEQY
TRBV23-1,TRBJ2-5,NA,ASSQLEGIGETQY
TRBV10-3,TRBJ2-5,NA,AISEFQGFRSQETQY
TRBV7-9,TRBJ1-1,NA,ASTAQGGGRNTEAF
TRBV20-1,TRBJ2-4,once,SARQGYIQY
TRBV5-6,TRBJ1-2,NA,ASSAPPGPDGYT
TRBV19,TRBJ1-1,NA,ASSPDRLNTEAF
TRBV6-2/TRBV6-3,TRBJ1-2,NA,ASRDSNYGYT
TRBV7-9,TRBJ2-3,few,ASSSGQASTDTQY
TRBV20-1,TRBJ1-1,NA,SSRGQTEAF
TRBV7-8,TRBJ1-5,NA,ASTTVDSNQPQH
TRBV11-1,TRBJ2-7,NA,ASSLGELVYEQY
TRBV15,TRBJ2-7,once,ATSRAGTSTYEQY
TRBV7-9,TRBJ2-7,NA,ASRGGGAQFVYEQY
TRBV5-1,TRBJ1-3,NA,ASSPTEDPGNTIY
TRBV19,TRBJ1-2,NA,AIGTGNGYT
TRBV6-2/TRBV6-3,TRBJ1-1,NA,ASVKEGLNTEAF
TRBV6-6,TRBJ1-2,once,ASAGSGYGYT
TRBV7-9,TRBJ1-1,NA,ASSLLTGANTEAF
TRBV29-1,TRBJ1-5,NA,SVRFGQPQH
TRBV3-1,TRBJ2-2,NA,ASSQPRGLAGRNTGELF
TRBV5-1,TRBJ2-2,NA,ASSPLTSGATGELF
TRBV11-2,TRBJ1-1,once,ASSLDSGYTEAF
TRBV29-1,TRBJ2-7,NA,SARDREAYEQY
TRBV25-1,TRBJ1-3,NA,ASSWGSGNTIY
TRBV3-1,TRBJ2-5,NA,ASSQGRGSNIQETQY
TRBV19,TRBJ2-7,few,ASSLAGASYEQY
TRBV6-6,TRBJ1-1,NA,ASSYSDTLNTEAF
TRBV9,TRBJ2-7,NA,ASSVTGGYEQY
TRBV5-1,TRBJ1-1,NA,ASSVQGARSTEAF
TRBV19,TRBJ1-1,NA,ASYRGTSNTEAF
TRBV19,TRBJ1-5,NA,ASSQGQISRQPQH
TRBV7-3,TRBJ1-1,NA,ASSATGATEAF
TRBV6-1,TRBJ2-5,NA,ASSRRLSGGVGETQY
TRBV2,TRBJ2-2,NA,ASSEGARAGTGELF
TRBV20-1,TRBJ1-1,once,SAARSRGGLNTEAF
TRBV5-6,TRBJ2-1,NA,ASSEGTNEQF
TRBV12-3/TRBV12-4,TRBJ2-7,NA,ASSLSSSGSYEQY
TRBV30,TRBJ1-6,NA,AWRTEYNSPLH
TRBV6-6,TRBJ2-5,NA,ASREMGETQY
TRBV3-1,TRBJ1-1,NA,ASNPGRTPQNTEAF
TRBV19,TRBJ1-6,NA,ASSIGGGAGSPLH
TRBV20-1,TRBJ2-5,NA,SATGTVQETQY
TRBV7-9,TRBJ2-1,NA,ASSFEGPYNEQF
TRBV4-1,TRBJ1-4,NA,ASSQDPGTGIRVGEKLF